The present entry profiles one TCR beta chain with its context. Per the authors' pipeline: Scientists estimated how many nucleated cells there were by amplifying reference gene primers. TCRdb keeps only in-frame clones here, not all; method: immunoSEQ multiplex PCR. V, J and clone size reflect that table, while D and trimming were determined from the DNA. This sample has roughly 180,000 clones; 82% occur once, and the top ten carry about 10%. The sample originates from a study of blood T cell repertoires in COVID-19. Study background: Samples came from the United States, Italy and Spain, spanning acute and convalescent COVID-19. The analysed material was cDNA or gDNA that came from T cells, B-cell-depleted T cells, or PBMCs.

The CDR3 is 14 amino acids. Per the germline V gene, CDR1 is KGHDR and CDR2 is SFDVKD. V was cut by 6 bases and J by 0 bases, with 8 bases left in between. The V gene is TRBV24-1, the J gene TRBJ1-5; the D gene is possibly TRBD1 (6 bases). The specimen was peripheral blood. This clonotype was sampled from an elderly woman with active or convalescent COVID-19. CDR3 in amino acids: CATSRQDSNQPQHF. The DNA of the CDR3 is TGTGCCACCAGTCGACAGGATAGCAATCAGCCCCAGCATTTT.